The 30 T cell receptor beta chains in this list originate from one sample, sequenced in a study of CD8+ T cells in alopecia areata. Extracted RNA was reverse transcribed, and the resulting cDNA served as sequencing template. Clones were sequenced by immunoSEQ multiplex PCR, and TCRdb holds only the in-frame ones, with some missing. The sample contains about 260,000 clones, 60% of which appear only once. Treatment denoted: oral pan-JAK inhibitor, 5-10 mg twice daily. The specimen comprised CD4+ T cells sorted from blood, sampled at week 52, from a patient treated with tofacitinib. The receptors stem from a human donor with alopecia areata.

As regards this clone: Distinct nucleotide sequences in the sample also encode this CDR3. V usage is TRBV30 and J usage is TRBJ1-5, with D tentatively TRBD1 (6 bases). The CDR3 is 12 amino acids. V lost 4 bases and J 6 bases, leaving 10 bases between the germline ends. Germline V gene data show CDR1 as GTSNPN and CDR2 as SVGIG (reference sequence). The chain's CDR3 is CAWNRVGQPQHF. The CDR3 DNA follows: TGTGCCTGGAACAGGGTCGGTCAGCCCCAGCATTTT.

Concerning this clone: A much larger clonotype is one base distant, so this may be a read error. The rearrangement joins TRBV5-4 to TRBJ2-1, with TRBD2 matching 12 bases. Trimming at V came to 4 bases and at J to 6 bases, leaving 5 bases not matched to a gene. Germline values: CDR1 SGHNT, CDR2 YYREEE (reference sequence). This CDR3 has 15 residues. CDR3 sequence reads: CASSPGTSGFNEQFF. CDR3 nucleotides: TGTGCCAGCAGCCCCGGGACTAGCGGGTTCAATGAGCAGTTCTTC. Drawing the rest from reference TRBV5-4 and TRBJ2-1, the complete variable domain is ETGVTQSPTHLIKTRGQQVTLRCSSQSGHNTVSWYQQALGQGPQFIFQYYREEENGRGNFPPRFSGLQFPNYSSELNVNALELDDSALYLCASSPGTSGFNEQFFGPGTRLTVL.

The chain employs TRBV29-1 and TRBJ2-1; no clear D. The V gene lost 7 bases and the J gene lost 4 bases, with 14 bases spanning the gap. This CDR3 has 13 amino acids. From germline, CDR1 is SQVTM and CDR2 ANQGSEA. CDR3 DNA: TGCAGCGGGGCCCCGGGCCTTTACAATGAGCAGTTCTTC. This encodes CSGAPGLYNEQFF.

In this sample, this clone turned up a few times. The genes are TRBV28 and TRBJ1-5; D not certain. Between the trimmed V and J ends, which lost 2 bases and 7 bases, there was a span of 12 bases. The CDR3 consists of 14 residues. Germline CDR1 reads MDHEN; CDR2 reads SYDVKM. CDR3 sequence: CASSLDLVGQPQHF. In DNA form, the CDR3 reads TGTGCCAGCAGTTTAGACTTGGTTGGGCAGCCCCAGCATTTT.

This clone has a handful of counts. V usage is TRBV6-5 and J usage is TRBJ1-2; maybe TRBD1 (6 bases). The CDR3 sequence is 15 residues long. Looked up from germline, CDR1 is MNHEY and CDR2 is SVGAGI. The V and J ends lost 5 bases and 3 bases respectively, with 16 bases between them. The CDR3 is CASSRSQGFYYGYTF. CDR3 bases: TGTGCCAGCAGTCGCTCACAGGGTTTTTACTATGGCTACACCTTC.

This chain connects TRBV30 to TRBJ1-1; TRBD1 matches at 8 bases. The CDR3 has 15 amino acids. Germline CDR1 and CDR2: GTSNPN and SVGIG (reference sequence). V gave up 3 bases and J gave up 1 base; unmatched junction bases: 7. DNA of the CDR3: TGTGCCTGGAGGACCTTAGGACAGGGGAACACTGAAGCTTTCTTT. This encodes CAWRTLGQGNTEAFF.

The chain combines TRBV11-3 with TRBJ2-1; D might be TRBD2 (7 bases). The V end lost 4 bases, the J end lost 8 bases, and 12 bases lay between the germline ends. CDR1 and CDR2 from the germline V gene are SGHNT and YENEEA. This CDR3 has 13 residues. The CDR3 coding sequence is TGTGCCAGCAGCTCGGGGGGCCGAGATGAGCAGTTCTTC. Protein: CASSSGGRDEQFF.

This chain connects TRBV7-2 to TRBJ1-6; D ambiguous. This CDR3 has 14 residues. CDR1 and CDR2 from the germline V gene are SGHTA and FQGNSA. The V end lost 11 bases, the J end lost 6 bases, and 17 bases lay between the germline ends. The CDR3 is CALQSAGPNSPLHF. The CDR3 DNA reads TGTGCCCTCCAGTCGGCAGGCCCTAATTCACCCCTCCACTTT.

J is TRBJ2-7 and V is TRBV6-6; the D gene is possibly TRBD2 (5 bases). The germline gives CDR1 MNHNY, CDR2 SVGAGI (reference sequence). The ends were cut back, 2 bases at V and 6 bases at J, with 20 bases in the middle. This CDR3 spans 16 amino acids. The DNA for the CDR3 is TGTGCCAGCAGTTACCCAACGGGAAGGATCCTTGGCGAGCAGTACTTC. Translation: CASSYPTGRILGEQYF.

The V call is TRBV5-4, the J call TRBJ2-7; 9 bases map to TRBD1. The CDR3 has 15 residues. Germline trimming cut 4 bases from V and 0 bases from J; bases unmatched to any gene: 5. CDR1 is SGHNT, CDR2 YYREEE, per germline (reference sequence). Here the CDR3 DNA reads TGTGCCAGCAGCCCACAGGGGGCGAGCTCCTACGAGCAGTACTTC. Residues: CASSPQGASSYEQYF. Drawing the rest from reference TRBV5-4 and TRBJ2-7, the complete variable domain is ETGVTQSPTHLIKTRGQQVTLRCSSQSGHNTVSWYQQALGQGPQFIFQYYREEENGRGNFPPRFSGLQFPNYSSELNVNALELDDSALYLCASSPQGASSYEQYFGPGTRLTVT.

Here the CDR3 reads CASMRDKSIQYF. The CDR3 region has the DNA TGTGCCAGCATGCGGGACAAGAGCATTCAGTACTTC. The V and J genes are TRBV2 and TRBJ2-4; the D gene could be TRBD1 or TRBD2 (6 bases each). The CDR3 has 12 amino acids. The germline gives CDR1 SNHLY, CDR2 FYNNEI. The V end was cut by 7 bases, the J end by 9 bases, with 13 bases between.

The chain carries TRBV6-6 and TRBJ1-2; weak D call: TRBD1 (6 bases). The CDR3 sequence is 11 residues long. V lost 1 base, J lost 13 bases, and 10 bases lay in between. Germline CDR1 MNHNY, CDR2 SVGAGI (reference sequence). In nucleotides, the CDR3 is TGTGCCAGCAGTTACTTCCAGGGGTGCACCTTC. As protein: CASSYFQGCTF.

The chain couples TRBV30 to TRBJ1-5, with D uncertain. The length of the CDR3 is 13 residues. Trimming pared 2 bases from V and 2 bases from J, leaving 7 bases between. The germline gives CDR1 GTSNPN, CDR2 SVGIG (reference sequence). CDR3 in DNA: TGTGCCTGGAGTAGGATGGGCAATCAGCCCCAGCATTTT. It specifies CAWSRMGNQPQHF.

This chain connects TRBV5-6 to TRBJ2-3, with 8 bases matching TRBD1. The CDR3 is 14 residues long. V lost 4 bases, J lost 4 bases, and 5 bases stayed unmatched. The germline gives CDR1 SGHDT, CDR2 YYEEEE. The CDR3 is CASSRQGTADTQYF. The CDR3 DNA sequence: TGTGCCAGCAGCAGACAGGGGACGGCAGATACGCAGTATTTT.

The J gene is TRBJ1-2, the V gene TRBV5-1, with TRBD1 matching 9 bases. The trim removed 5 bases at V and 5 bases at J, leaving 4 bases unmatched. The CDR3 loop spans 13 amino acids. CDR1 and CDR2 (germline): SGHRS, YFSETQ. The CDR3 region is CASSPGQGYGYTF. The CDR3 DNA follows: TGCGCCAGCAGTCCGGGACAGGGATATGGCTACACCTTC.

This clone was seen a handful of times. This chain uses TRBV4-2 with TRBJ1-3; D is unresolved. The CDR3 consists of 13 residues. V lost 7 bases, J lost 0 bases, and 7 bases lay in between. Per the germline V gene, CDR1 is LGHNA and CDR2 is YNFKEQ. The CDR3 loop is CASTSISGNTIYF. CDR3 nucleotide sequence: TGTGCCAGCACCTCGATCTCTGGAAACACCATATATTTT.

The CDR3 reads CASSVEQGSSPLHF. The CDR3 DNA follows: TGTGCCAGCAGCGTAGAACAGGGAAGTTCACCCCTCCACTTT. The rearrangement joins TRBV9 to TRBJ1-6, with D perhaps matching TRBD1 (6 bases). Per the germline V gene, CDR1 is SGDLS and CDR2 is YYNGEE. CDR3 size: 14 residues. With 0 bases removed from V and 9 bases from J, the gap between germline ends came to 10 bases.

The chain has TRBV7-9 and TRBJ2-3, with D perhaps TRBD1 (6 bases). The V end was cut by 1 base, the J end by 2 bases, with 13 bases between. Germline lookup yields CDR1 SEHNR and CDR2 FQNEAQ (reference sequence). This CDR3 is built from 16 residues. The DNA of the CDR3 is TGTGCCAGCAGCTTAGAGGGGGTCTTACTCACAGATACGCAGTATTTT. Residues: CASSLEGVLLTDTQYF.

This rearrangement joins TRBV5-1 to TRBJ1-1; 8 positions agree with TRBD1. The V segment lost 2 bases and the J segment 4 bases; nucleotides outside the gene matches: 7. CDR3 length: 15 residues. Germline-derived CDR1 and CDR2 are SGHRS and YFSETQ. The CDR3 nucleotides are TGCGCCAGCAGCTTCACCAGGGGGCTGGGCACTGAAGCTTTCTTT. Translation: CASSFTRGLGTEAFF.

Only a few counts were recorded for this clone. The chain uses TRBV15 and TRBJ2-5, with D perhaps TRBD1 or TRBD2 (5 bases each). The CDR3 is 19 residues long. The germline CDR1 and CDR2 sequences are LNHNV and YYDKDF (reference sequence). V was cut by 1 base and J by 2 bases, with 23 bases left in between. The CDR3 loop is CATSRGSPLGTTPQETQYF. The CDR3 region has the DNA TGTGCCACCAGCAGAGGATCCCCACTCGGGACCACCCCACAAGAGACCCAGTACTTC.

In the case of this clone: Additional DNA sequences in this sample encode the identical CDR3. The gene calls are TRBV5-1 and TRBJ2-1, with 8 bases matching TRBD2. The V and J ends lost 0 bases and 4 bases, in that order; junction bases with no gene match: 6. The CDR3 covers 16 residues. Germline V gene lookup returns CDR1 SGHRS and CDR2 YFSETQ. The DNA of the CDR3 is TGCGCCAGCAGCTTGGTTGGCGGGGGGACGTACAATGAGCAGTTCTTC. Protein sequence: CASSLVGGGTYNEQFF. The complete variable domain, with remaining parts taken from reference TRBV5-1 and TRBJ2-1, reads KAGVTQTPRYLIKTRGQQVTLSCSPISGHRSVSWYQQTPGQGLQFLFEYFSETQRNKGNFPGRFSGRQFSNSRSEMNVSTLELGDSALYLCASSLVGGGTYNEQFFGPGTRLTVL.

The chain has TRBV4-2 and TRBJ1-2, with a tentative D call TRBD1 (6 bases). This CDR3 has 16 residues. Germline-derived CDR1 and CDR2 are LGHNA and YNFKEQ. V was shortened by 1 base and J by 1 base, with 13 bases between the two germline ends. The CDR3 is CASSQGGRANNYGYTF. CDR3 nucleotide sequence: TGTGCCAGCAGCCAAGGGGGGCGGGCAAATAACTATGGCTACACCTTC.

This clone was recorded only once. CDR3 coding DNA: TGTGCCAGCAGTGCGGGCAAGGGAAGAGATACGCAGTATTTT. Translating gives CASSAGKGRDTQYF. J is TRBJ2-3 and V is TRBV27, with D perhaps matching TRBD2 (5 bases). Trimming stripped 5 bases from V and 5 bases from J, with 14 bases between. This CDR3 has 14 residues. Germline CDR1 is MNHEY and CDR2 is SMNVEV (reference sequence).

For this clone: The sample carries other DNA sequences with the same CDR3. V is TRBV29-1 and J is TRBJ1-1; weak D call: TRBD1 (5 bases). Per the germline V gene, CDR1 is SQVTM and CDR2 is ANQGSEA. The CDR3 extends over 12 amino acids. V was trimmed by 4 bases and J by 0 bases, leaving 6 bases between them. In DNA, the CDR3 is TGCAGCGTTGGGACATTGAACACTGAAGCTTTCTTT. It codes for CSVGTLNTEAFF.

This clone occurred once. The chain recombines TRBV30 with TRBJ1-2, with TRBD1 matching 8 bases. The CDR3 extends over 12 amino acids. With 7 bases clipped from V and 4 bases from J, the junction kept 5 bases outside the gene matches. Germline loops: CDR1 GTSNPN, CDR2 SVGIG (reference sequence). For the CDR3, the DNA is TGTGCCTCAGGACAGGGAGGCTATGGCTACACCTTC. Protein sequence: CASGQGGYGYTF.

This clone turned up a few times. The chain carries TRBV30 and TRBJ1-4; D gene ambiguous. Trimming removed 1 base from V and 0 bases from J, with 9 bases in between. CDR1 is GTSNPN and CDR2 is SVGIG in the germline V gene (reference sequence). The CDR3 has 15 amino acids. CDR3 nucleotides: TGTGCCTGGAGTGGGCAGGAGACAACTAATGAAAAACTGTTTTTT. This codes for CAWSGQETTNEKLFF.

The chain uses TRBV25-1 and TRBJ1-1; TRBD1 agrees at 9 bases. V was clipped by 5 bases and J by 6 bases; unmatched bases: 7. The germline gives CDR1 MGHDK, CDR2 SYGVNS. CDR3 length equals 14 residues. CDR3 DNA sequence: TGTGCCAGCAGTCCGGGACAGGGTGCTCCTGAAGCTTTCTTT. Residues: CASSPGQGAPEAFF.

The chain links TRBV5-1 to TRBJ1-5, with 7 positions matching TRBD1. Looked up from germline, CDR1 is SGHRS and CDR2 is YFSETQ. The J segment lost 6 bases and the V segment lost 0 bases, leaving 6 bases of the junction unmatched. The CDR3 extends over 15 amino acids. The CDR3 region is CASSLGGQISQPQHF. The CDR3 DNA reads TGCGCCAGCAGCTTGGGGGGACAGATCAGTCAGCCCCAGCATTTT.

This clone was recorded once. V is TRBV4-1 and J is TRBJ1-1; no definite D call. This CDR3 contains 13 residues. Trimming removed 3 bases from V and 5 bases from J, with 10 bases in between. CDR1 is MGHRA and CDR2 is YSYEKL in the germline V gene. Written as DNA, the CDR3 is TGCGCCAGCAGCCATGAAGGGCGGACTGAAGCTTTCTTT. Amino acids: CASSHEGRTEAFF.

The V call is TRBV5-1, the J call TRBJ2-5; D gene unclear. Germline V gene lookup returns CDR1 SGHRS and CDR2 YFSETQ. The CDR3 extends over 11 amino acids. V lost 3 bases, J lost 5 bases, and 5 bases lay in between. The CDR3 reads CASSSTETQYF. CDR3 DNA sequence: TGCGCCAGCAGCTCTACGGAGACCCAGTACTTC. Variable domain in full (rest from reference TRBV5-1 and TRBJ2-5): KAGVTQTPRYLIKTRGQQVTLSCSPISGHRSVSWYQQTPGQGLQFLFEYFSETQRNKGNFPGRFSGRQFSNSRSEMNVSTLELGDSALYLCASSSTETQYFGPGTRLLVL.